This T cell receptor beta chain is from a study of regulatory T cells in long-lasting Graves disease. Study findings and constraints: Newly diagnosed patients shared 950 to 1,000 public clonotypes; persistent patients shared around 2,500.

This clonotype has ten or more counts. The antigen is undetermined. Trimming stripped 6 bases from V and 2 bases from J, with 13 bases between. Germline CDR1 DFQATT, CDR2 SNEGSKA (reference sequence). The CDR3 extends over 13 amino acids. HTBI primers from iRepertoire and Arm-PCR of CDR3 regions yielded the TCR beta libraries. TCRdb ran MiXCR on the multiplex PCR reads and lists one entry per CDR3 protein. The table shows around 250,000 distinct CDR3 sequences, with under 20% occurring only once. Sample time point: newly diagnosed GD, antithyroid drugs for less than 3 months. After RNA was extracted from PBMCs, the TCR library was made from it. Per American Thyroid Association guidelines, Graves' disease was diagnosed. The sample was also reused in another study, on T cells in Graves' hyperthyroidism and ophthalmopathy. This second study says: HTBI primers were used for first-round RT-PCR of the TCR CDR3.

This receptor was taken from a woman aged 25-40 years with Graves disease. The chain combines TRBV20-1 with TRBJ2-5; D is perhaps TRBD2 (7 bases). Sample: peripheral blood mononuclear cells (PBMCs), taken at new diagnosis, from a patient treated with antithyroid drugs. DNA for the CDR3: TGCAGTGCCGCGAGGGGGGGGCAAGAGACCCAGTACTTC. It is translated as CSAARGGQETQYF.